Below, one TCR beta chain is given with its context. These data are taken from a study of blood T cell repertoires in COVID-19. Produced via immunoSEQ multiplex PCR; TCRdb's table is partial and in-frame only. The sample yields about 95,000 clones, around 90% seen once. CDR3 size: 11 residues. The V gene's germline CDR1 is DFQATT and CDR2 SNEGSKA (reference sequence). Trimming removed 3 bases from V and 10 bases from J, with 10 bases in between. The chain combines TRBV20-1 with TRBJ2-1; D is possibly TRBD2 (5 bases). This sequence originates from a woman in her 70s with acute or convalescent COVID-19. Material for sequencing was peripheral blood. DNA for the CDR3: TGCAGTGCTAGGAGGGAGTGGGAGCAGTTCTTC. Residues: CSARREWEQFF.